This is a list of T cell receptor beta chains from one sample in a study of blood T cell repertoires in COVID-19. Using immunoSEQ multiplex PCR, the repertoire was profiled, and TCRdb retains in-frame clones only, with some absent. The sample shows just over 300,000 clones, about nine tenths of them seen only once. Sequencing was carried out using PBMCs or T cells enriched from blood (not recorded which). The receptors were gathered from a man aged 25 to 40 who had recovered from COVID-19. The CDR3 runs from the conserved cysteine through the conserved F or W. The D gene is left open where the match is weak. Size values are once, few and many counts, or a class for expanded clones, and some rows have none.

TRBJ2-2,TRBD2,-,TRBV10-1,CASSGLRGRDTGELFF,TGCGCCAGCAGTGGCCTTAGAGGGAGGGACACCGGGGAGCTGTTTTTT
TRBJ1-2,-,-,TRBV5-6,CASNLVTANYGYTF,TGTGCCAGCAACCTTGTTACAGCTAACTATGGCTACACCTTC
TRBJ1-5,-,-,TRBV6-2/TRBV6-3,CASSEAGGINQPQHF,TGTGCCAGCAGTGAGGCGGGGGGAATCAATCAGCCCCAGCATTTT
TRBJ2-7,TRBD2,-,TRBV3-1/TRBV3-2,CAPNILAGGLYEQYF,TGTGCCCCTAATATTCTAGCGGGGGGGCTGTACGAGCAGTACTTC
TRBJ2-5,-,-,TRBV3-1/TRBV3-2,CASSQDFHGGPQYF,TGTGCCAGCAGCCAAGATTTCCATGGTGGGCCCCAGTACTTC
TRBJ2-7,TRBD1,-,TRBV7-9,CASSQPRDRLSYEQYF,TGTGCCAGCAGCCAGCCCCGGGACAGGCTCTCCTACGAGCAGTACTTC
TRBJ1-2,TRBD1,-,TRBV5-1,CASSLGSTRQGVGGYTF,TGCGCCAGCAGCTTGGGGAGTACGCGACAGGGTGTTGGTGGCTACACCTTC
TRBJ1-1,-,-,TRBV19,CASRPRPQGMNTEAFF,TGTGCCAGTAGACCGCGCCCCCAGGGGATGAACACTGAAGCTTTCTTT
TRBJ2-3,TRBD1,-,TRBV18,CASSRDSASKIDTQYF,TGTGCCAGCTCAAGGGACAGCGCGTCCAAGATAGATACGCAGTATTTT
TRBJ1-4,-,-,TRBV15,CATSRGRQEKLFF,TGTGCCACCAGCAGAGGTCGACAGGAAAAACTGTTTTTT
TRBJ2-2,-,-,TRBV2,CASSGQSRNTGELFF,TGTGCCAGCAGTGGACAATCCCGGAACACCGGGGAGCTGTTTTTT
TRBJ1-1,-,-,TRBV5-1,CASSSGVNAEAFF,TGCGCCAGCAGCTCAGGGGTTAACGCTGAAGCTTTCTTT
TRBJ1-4,TRBD1,-,TRBV19,CASSIGGTGGEKLFF,TGTGCCAGTAGTATAGGGGGGACAGGTGGAGAAAAACTGTTTTTT
TRBJ2-1,-,-,TRBV1,CTSPSSGPYNEQFF,TGCACCAGCCCTTCTAGCGGGCCCTACAATGAGCAGTTCTTC
TRBJ1-4,-,-,TRBV7-8,CASRQGPGANEKLFF,TGTGCCAGCAGACAAGGCCCGGGAGCTAATGAAAAACTGTTTTTT
TRBJ1-6,-,few,TRBV11-2,CASSFVTDPSLHF,TGTGCCAGCAGCTTCGTAACAGACCCATCCCTCCACTTT
TRBJ2-6,-,-,TRBV27,CASSLRRGGVNSGANVLTF,TGTGCCAGCAGTTTAAGGAGGGGGGGCGTCAACTCTGGGGCCAACGTCCTGACTTTC
TRBJ2-3,TRBD2,-,TRBV7-2,CASSFRLAHTDTQYF,TGTGCCAGCAGCTTCCGACTAGCCCACACAGATACGCAGTATTTT
TRBJ2-5,TRBD2,-,TRBV14,CASSPGTSAETQYF,TGTGCCAGCAGCCCCGGGACTAGCGCAGAGACCCAGTACTTC
TRBJ1-5,TRBD1,-,TRBV18,CASSQGAGGNQPQHF,TGTGCCAGCTCACAGGGGGCAGGGGGCAATCAGCCCCAGCATTTT
TRBJ1-2,TRBD1,-,TRBV14,CASSSGQGSSYGYTF,TGTGCCAGCAGCTCCGGACAGGGATCCTCCTATGGCTACACCTTC
TRBJ2-1,TRBD1,-,TRBV27,CASRADRTYRYNEQFF,TGTGCCAGCAGAGCGGACAGGACCTACCGTTACAATGAGCAGTTCTTC
TRBJ2-7,TRBD1,-,TRBV2,CASTSGTGLSGKYF,TGTGCCAGCACTTCCGGGACAGGGTTATCCGGGAAGTACTTC
TRBJ1-4,TRBD1,-,TRBV28,CASRGGTEKLFF,TGTGCCAGCAGAGGGGGCACCGAAAAACTGTTTTTT
TRBJ2-7,-,-,TRBV27,CASSFRTRGTLYEQYF,TGTGCCAGCAGCTTCCGGACAAGGGGGACCCTATACGAGCAGTACTTC
TRBJ2-7,-,-,TRBV6-1,CASSDRDEQYF,TGTGCCAGCAGTGACAGGGACGAGCAGTACTTC
TRBJ2-3,-,-,TRBV6-5,CASRRDSRDTQYF,TGTGCCAGCAGGCGGGACTCCAGAGATACGCAGTATTTT